This paragraph covers one T cell receptor (beta chain) sequence. Its antigen remains unidentified. TCRdb re-called the 5' RACE reads and shows each CDR3 protein once, DNA omitted. The table gives over 350,000 distinct CDR3 sequences; the top ten clones make up roughly 10% of it. The sample is drawn from a study of T cells expressing NK-cell markers. Study-level points and caveats: In a handful of donors, dominant CD3+CD56+NKG2C+ clones formed about 1.0-8% of CD8+ cells. There were a few donors in whom these clonotypes also led the CD3+CD56-NKG2C+ fraction. HCMV specificity of the expanded NKG2C+ T cell clones was not established.

The V gene's germline CDR1 is MGHRA and CDR2 YSYEKL. This CDR3 is built from 16 residues. The specimen was blood T cells: a sorted CD56 or NKG2C T cell subset, CD4+ or CD8+ T cells, or bulk PBMC T cells (not recorded which). The chain employs TRBV4-1 and TRBJ2-1; the D call from TCRdb, TRBD2, cannot be confirmed without DNA. The receptor was derived from a woman in her forties or fifties in good health. The CDR3 sequence is CASSQDPAGSYNEQFF.